The T cell receptor (beta chain) described here comes from a study of T-cell reconstitution after alpha-beta-depleted transplantation in children. The CDR3 runs 13 residues. V lost 3 bases and J 7 bases, leaving 13 bases between the germline ends. A library of TCRbeta sequences, prepared with unique molecular identifiers, was generated. TCRdb passed the PCR reads through MiXCR, listing each CDR3 protein once. The data hold around 700,000 distinct CDR3 sequences, with roughly 13% observed a single time. The V call is TRBV12-3 or TRBV12-4, the J call TRBJ2-7; D perhaps matches TRBD1 (5 bases). Material: PBMCs, obtained before TCRalphabeta/CD19-depleted stem cell transplant. The source of this sequence is a girl under 10 years old with congenital amegakaryocytic thrombocytopenia, due to receive a stem cell transplant. The chain's CDR3 is CASSLGRPSEQYF. CDR3 in DNA: TGTGCCAGCAGTTTGGGGCGGCCTTCGGAGCAGTACTTC.